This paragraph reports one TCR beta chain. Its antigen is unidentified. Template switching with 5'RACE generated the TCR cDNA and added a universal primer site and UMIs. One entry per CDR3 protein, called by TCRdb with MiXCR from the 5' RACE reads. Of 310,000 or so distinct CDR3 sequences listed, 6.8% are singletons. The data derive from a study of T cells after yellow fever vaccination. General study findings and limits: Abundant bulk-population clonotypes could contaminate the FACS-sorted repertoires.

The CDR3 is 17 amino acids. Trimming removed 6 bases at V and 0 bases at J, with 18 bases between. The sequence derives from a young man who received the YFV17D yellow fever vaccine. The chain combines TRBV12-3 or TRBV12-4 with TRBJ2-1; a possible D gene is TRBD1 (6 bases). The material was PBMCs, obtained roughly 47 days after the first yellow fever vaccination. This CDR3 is CASRKDGQPSSYNEQFF. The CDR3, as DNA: TGTGCCAGCAGAAAGGACGGACAGCCGAGCTCCTACAATGAGCAGTTCTTC.